This entry lists 20 T cell receptor beta chains sequenced from one sample in a study of T cell changes during pregnancy in multiple sclerosis (dated by TCRdb to between 2018 and 2021). The library came from the immunoSEQ multiplex PCR assay. TCRdb's version of the immuneACCESS table is confined to in-frame rearrangements and falls short of the full clone set. An unresolved V gene accounts for under half of the shortfall where checked; the remainder is of unknown origin. The sample table shows fewer than 100,000 clones, and around 93% are seen once. Together, the top ten hold about 2.5% of the sample. The specimen was peripheral blood, collected after pregnancy. Receptors were obtained from a female donor in good health, enrolled as a control in a pregnancy study.

The genes are TRBV7-3 and TRBJ2-5; 7 positions agree with TRBD1. After removal of 5 bases from V and 4 bases from J, the junction contained 4 bases not matched to a gene. The CDR3 sequence is 13 residues long. Germline CDR1 reads SGHTA; CDR2 reads FQGTGA. DNA for the CDR3: TGTGCCAGCAGCACGAACAGGGGAGAGACCCAGTACTTC. Its protein product is CASSTNRGETQYF.

The rearrangement links TRBV27 to TRBJ2-3; 7 nucleotides line up with TRBD2. Germline CDR1 is MNHEY and CDR2 is SMNVEV (reference sequence). CDR3 length: 18 residues. V lost 6 bases, J lost 5 bases, and 20 bases stayed unmatched. The DNA of the CDR3 is TGTGCCAGCAGGAGAAAACCTCTAGTATCTGCGGGAGTAGATACGCAGTATTTT. Translating it yields CASRRKPLVSAGVDTQYF.

This clone has only one observation. The chain recombines TRBV7-9 with TRBJ1-2, with D possibly matching TRBD1 (6 bases). CDR3 size: 17 residues. CDR1 and CDR2 (germline): SEHNR, FQNEAQ (reference sequence). V was trimmed by 5 bases and J by 7 bases, leaving 26 bases between them. The CDR3 protein is CASSPSPLGGRPGGYTF. The DNA of the CDR3 is TGTGCCAGCAGCCCCAGCCCTTTGGGGGGGCGCCCCGGTGGCTACACCTTC.

This chain connects TRBV7-2 to TRBJ2-3; TRBD2 matches 10 bases. Germline values: CDR1 SGHTA, CDR2 FQGNSA. The J segment lost 3 bases and the V segment lost 6 bases, leaving 9 bases of the junction unmatched. The CDR3 has 16 residues. As DNA, the CDR3 is TGTGCCAGCAGGGTAAAGCGGGAGGGGGGGACAGATACGCAGTATTTT. This codes for CASRVKREGGTDTQYF.

The rearrangement links TRBV5-1 to TRBJ2-7; D is perhaps TRBD1 (6 bases). The V gene lost 0 bases and the J gene lost 5 bases, with 15 bases spanning the gap. The CDR3 sequence is 15 residues long. CDR1 SGHRS and CDR2 YFSETQ come from the germline V gene. This CDR3 reads CASSLEPRGSNEQYF. CDR3 DNA: TGCGCCAGCAGCTTGGAACCGAGGGGGAGTAACGAGCAGTACTTC. The full variable domain, in which reference TRBV5-1 and TRBJ2-7 provide the parts outside the CDR3, is KAGVTQTPRYLIKTRGQQVTLSCSPISGHRSVSWYQQTPGQGLQFLFEYFSETQRNKGNFPGRFSGRQFSNSRSEMNVSTLELGDSALYLCASSLEPRGSNEQYFGPGTRLTVT.

This chain connects TRBV18 to TRBJ1-3, with D tentatively TRBD1 (5 bases). Germline V CDR1 and CDR2: KGHSH, LQKENI. Trimming stripped 3 bases from V and 4 bases from J, with 19 bases between. This CDR3 comprises 17 residues. The CDR3 here is CASSPTQQGSRGNTIYF. DNA for the CDR3: TGTGCCAGCTCACCTACTCAGCAGGGCTCTCGGGGAAACACCATATATTTT.

The chain carries TRBV7-8 and TRBJ2-7, with 7 bases identical to TRBD2. V lost 1 base, J lost 4 bases, and 10 bases stayed unmatched. Germline values: CDR1 SGHVS, CDR2 FQNEAQ. The CDR3 has 16 residues. The CDR3 is CASSLGPGLPPYEQYF. The CDR3 DNA reads TGTGCCAGCAGCTTAGGGCCGGGACTACCTCCATACGAGCAGTACTTC.

The gene calls are TRBV12-2 and TRBJ2-7; the table's D gene call, TRBD1, was not cross checked with the DNA. TRBV12-2 represents a pseudogene. The CDR3 runs to 14 residues. The CDR3 DNA sequence: TGTGCAAGTCGCCAGAATACAGGGTCCTACGAGCAGTACTTC. Protein: CASRQNTGSYEQYF.

The chain carries TRBV19 and TRBJ2-1, with 7 bases lining up with TRBD2. Per germline, CDR1 LNHDA and CDR2 SQIVND (reference sequence). Losses at the gene ends were 9 bases for V and 1 base for J; bases not matched to a gene: 6. This CDR3 has 14 residues. The DNA of the CDR3 is TGTGCCAGCCAGGGAGGGAGGTCCTACAATGAGCAGTTCTTC. Amino acid sequence: CASQGGRSYNEQFF.

The gene calls are TRBV28 and TRBJ2-7; 8 bases map to TRBD1. The CDR3 has 13 residues. With 7 bases clipped from V and 2 bases from J, the junction kept 4 bases outside the gene matches. Germline V gene data show CDR1 as MDHEN and CDR2 as SYDVKM. CDR3 loop: CASTVDRAYEQYF. The CDR3 DNA sequence: TGTGCCAGCACCGTGGACAGGGCCTACGAGCAGTACTTC.

The rearrangement joins TRBV15 to TRBJ1-3; no definite D call. Per germline, CDR1 LNHNV and CDR2 YYDKDF (reference sequence). The CDR3 extends over 16 amino acids. The V gene lost 0 bases and the J gene lost 0 bases, with 9 bases spanning the gap. The DNA for the CDR3 is TGTGCCACCAGCAGAGAAGTTACTATCTCTGGAAACACCATATATTTT. This encodes CATSREVTISGNTIYF.

The V gene is TRBV7-8, the J gene TRBJ2-7, with 9 bases identical to TRBD2. Trimming took 5 bases from V and 4 from J; bases not matched to a gene: 12. The germline V gene encodes CDR1 SGHVS and CDR2 FQNEAQ. The CDR3 contains 16 residues. The CDR3 region has the DNA TGTGCCAGCAGCACCCTAGTGGCTAGCGGGAAGTACGAGCAGTACTTC. The encoded protein is CASSTLVASGKYEQYF.

The chain employs TRBV7-9 and TRBJ2-5; 7 bases line up with TRBD1. The CDR3 has 16 amino acids. Germline CDR1 reads SEHNR; CDR2 reads FQNEAQ (reference sequence). V lost 5 bases, J lost 7 bases, and 16 bases stayed unmatched. The DNA of the CDR3 is TGTGCCAGCAGCCGACCCGGGACAGCTACAAGAGGGACCCAGTACTTC. Translated: CASSRPGTATRGTQYF.

This CDR3 is CASSLGSSYNSPLHF. The CDR3 nucleotides read TGTGCCAGCAGCTTGGGGAGCTCCTATAATTCACCCCTCCACTTT. This chain links TRBV5-4 with TRBJ1-6, with D unclear. Germline values: CDR1 SGHNT, CDR2 YYREEE (reference sequence). This CDR3 region has 15 residues. V shed 0 bases and J shed 0 bases, with 4 bases lying between them.

The rearrangement links TRBV10-3 to TRBJ2-1; 10 bases are a match to TRBD2. J was trimmed by 8 bases and V by 7 bases; bases with no gene match: 14. This CDR3 contains 16 residues. Germline V gene sequence: CDR1 ENHRY, CDR2 SYGVKD. This CDR3 reads CAITPSAGGLSHEQFF. CDR3 sequence (DNA): TGTGCCATCACTCCATCAGCGGGAGGGCTATCCCATGAGCAGTTCTTC.

The V call is TRBV4-2, the J call TRBJ2-3, with D possibly being TRBD1 (6 bases). Germline-derived CDR1 and CDR2 are LGHNA and YNFKEQ. This CDR3 has 16 residues. V was trimmed by 1 base and J by 3 bases, leaving 14 bases between them. The CDR3 DNA reads as TGTGCCAGCAGCCAAGCGGCAGGGGTTGTTACAGATACGCAGTATTTT. Its protein product is CASSQAAGVVTDTQYF.

This sequence joins TRBV7-8 and TRBJ2-5; TRBD1 is a possible D gene (6 bases). V shed 3 bases and J shed 1 base, with 9 bases lying between them. This CDR3 contains 14 residues. Germline assignment: CDR1 SGHVS and CDR2 FQNEAQ. The CDR3 coding sequence is TGTGCCAGCAGCTTGACAGGAGTCCAAGAGACCCAGTACTTC. Its protein is CASSLTGVQETQYF.

Note on this clone: The identical CDR3 is also encoded by other nucleotide sequences in the sample. This chain links TRBV6-5 with TRBJ1-2, with D perhaps matching TRBD1 (5 bases). The germline V and J ends were trimmed by 0 bases and 4 bases, with 15 bases remaining between them. CDR3 length: 16 amino acids. CDR1 is MNHEY, CDR2 SVGAGI, per germline. CDR3 nucleotide sequence: TGTGCCAGCAGTTACTCCAGAACCGGGGGGGGCTATGGCTACACCTTC. This translates into CASSYSRTGGGYGYTF.

The V and J genes are TRBV28 and TRBJ1-5, with 7 bases fitting TRBD1. This CDR3 has 13 residues. Trimming at V came to 5 bases and at J to 9 bases, leaving 7 bases not matched to a gene. Per germline, CDR1 MDHEN and CDR2 SYDVKM. The CDR3 DNA reads as TGTGCCAGCAGTCCAGGGGGTCCCGCGCCCCAGCATTTT. Its protein is CASSPGGPAPQHF.

The rearrangement links TRBV7-2 to TRBJ2-3; D ambiguous. V was trimmed by 1 base and J by 2 bases, leaving 10 bases between them. This CDR3 comprises 15 residues. Germline CDR1 is SGHTA and CDR2 is FQGNSA. CDR3 bases: TGTGCCAGCAGCTTAGGACATCCGAACACAGATACGCAGTATTTT. The encoded protein is CASSLGHPNTDTQYF.